The source of this T cell receptor (beta chain) is a study of cytomegalovirus exposure and HLA in healthy donors. The PCR had 60 Vbeta and 13 Jbeta primers. The protocol was immunoSEQ multiplex PCR, while the TCRdb copy is restricted to in-frame clones and leaves out a portion. Altogether approximately 200,000 clones are present, over 65% being singletons, with the ten largest covering roughly 0.1%. CDR1 is SGHAT, CDR2 FQNNGV, per germline. The CDR3 is 17 residues long. The V end was cut by 5 bases, the J end by 2 bases, with 19 bases between. The TCR sequence derives from a boy between 2 and 10 years old in good health and CMV-seronegative. Specimen: PBMCs. The chain joins TRBV11-2 to TRBJ2-4; D possibly corresponds to TRBD2 (5 bases). As DNA, the CDR3 is TGTGCCAGCAGCCGACGACACTCCTTCGGGACCAAAAACATTCAGTACTTC. The encoded protein is CASSRRHSFGTKNIQYF.